One and the same sample provided the 30 T cell receptor beta chains below, sequenced in a study of T cell repertoires in cytomegalovirus infection. TCRdb re-analysed the reads in MiXCR, keeping a single row per CDR3 protein. The sample yields 350,000 to 550,000 distinct CDR3 sequences, approximately 31% seen once. Source material: PBMCs. The receptors were gathered from a human donor in good health (CMV status not recorded). Some clones in this sample may be carry-over from other donors' samples.

As for this clonotype: A much larger clone differs by one base, so this may be a read error. Written as DNA, the CDR3 is TGTGCCATCAGTTACTCGACTAGCACAGATACGCAGTATTTT. It codes for CAISYSTSTDTQYF. V is TRBV6-8 and J is TRBJ2-3; no clear D. The germline gives CDR1 MNHGY, CDR2 SAAAGT. This CDR3 spans 14 amino acids.

This clonotype was seen a handful of times. V usage is TRBV6-4 and J usage is TRBJ2-1; D is perhaps TRBD1 (5 bases). V was pared by 2 bases and J by 4 bases, with 12 bases between. Germline values: CDR1 MRHNA, CDR2 SNTAGT. This CDR3 region has 15 residues. CDR3 sequence: CASSDRAGPYNEQFF. The CDR3 DNA sequence: TGTGCCAGCAGTGACCGAGCAGGGCCGTACAATGAGCAGTTCTTC.

This clonotype has just a few counts. The CDR3, as DNA: TGTGCCAGTAGAAAAGGGACGGGCAAAAATCAGCCCCAGCATTTT. Protein: CASRKGTGKNQPQHF. The chain joins TRBV19 to TRBJ1-5; D might be TRBD1 (5 bases). Germline loops: CDR1 LNHDA, CDR2 SQIVND (reference sequence). Deletions cut 6 bases from V and 4 bases from J, with 16 bases between. This CDR3 region has 15 residues.

This clonotype was seen a handful of times. This sequence joins TRBV2 and TRBJ1-1, with 8 bases identical to TRBD1. From germline, CDR1 is SNHLY and CDR2 FYNNEI. Trimming at V came to 6 bases and at J to 2 bases, leaving 11 bases not matched to a gene. This CDR3 contains 16 residues. The CDR3 here is CASRTAPDRGNTEAFF. CDR3 nucleotides: TGTGCCAGCAGGACCGCCCCCGACAGGGGAAACACTGAAGCTTTCTTT.

V gene TRBV4-2 combines with J gene TRBJ2-1, with a weak D call TRBD1 (7 bases). Trimming removed 0 bases at V and 1 base at J, with 13 bases between. The germline gives CDR1 LGHNA, CDR2 YNFKEQ. The CDR3 covers 17 residues. DNA of the CDR3: TGTGCCAGCAGCCAAGATGGGGCAGGGGGGTCCTACAATGAGCAGTTCTTC. It codes for CASSQDGAGGSYNEQFF.

Only one count was recorded for this clonotype. A much bigger clone sits one base away, suggesting this may be a read error. V and J are TRBV6-8 and TRBJ1-2, with unresolved D. The CDR3 has 18 amino acids. CDR1 MNHGY and CDR2 SAAAGT come from the germline V gene. The CDR3 bases are TGTACCAGCAGTGAAGTCCGAATCGGGGTGGGGATTAACTATGGCTACACCTTC. This encodes CTSSEVRIGVGINYGYTF.

As regards this clonotype: At one of its ends the junction is not consistent with the germline gene, which may arise from a read error. This rearrangement joins TRBV7-2 to TRBJ2-7; D may be TRBD1 (5 bases). The CDR3 spans 12 residues. Germline CDR1 SGHTA, CDR2 FQGNSA. The CDR3 spells CACSFSDREHYF. The CDR3, as DNA: TGTGCCTGCAGTTTTTCCGACAGAGAGCATTACTTC.

At least ten counts were recorded for this clonotype. The rearrangement links TRBV7-2 to TRBJ2-3, with a weak D call TRBD1 (5 bases). V was clipped by 7 bases and J by 5 bases, with 7 bases between them. The CDR3 spans 11 residues. Germline CDR1 and CDR2: SGHTA and FQGNSA. This chain's CDR3 is CASTQGDTQYF. CDR3 DNA sequence: TGTGCCAGCACTCAGGGAGATACGCAGTATTTT.

The CDR3 protein is CSVKRGTYEQYF. CDR3 nucleotide sequence: TGCAGCGTTAAGCGGGGGACCTACGAGCAGTACTTC. The chain joins TRBV29-1 to TRBJ2-7; the match to TRBD2 covers 8 bases. The CDR3 covers 12 residues. V was pared by 5 bases and J by 2 bases, with 2 bases of the junction left unmatched. CDR1 and CDR2 (germline): SQVTM, ANQGSEA.

The chain is built from TRBV10-3 and TRBJ1-1, with no clear D. Trimming stripped 9 bases from V and 5 bases from J, with 16 bases between. CDR3 length: 13 amino acids. The germline gives CDR1 ENHRY, CDR2 SYGVKD. CDR3 in amino acids: CAMGTEYGTEAFF. CDR3 coding DNA: TGTGCCATGGGCACGGAGTATGGTACTGAAGCTTTCTTT.

This clonotype showed up just a few times. The V and J genes are TRBV11-1 and TRBJ2-6; maybe TRBD1 (6 bases). Germline V gene sequence: CDR1 SGHAT, CDR2 FQDESV (reference sequence). This CDR3 spans 18 amino acids. Trimming left V 6 bases short and J 0 bases short, with 18 bases between. CDR3 in amino acids: CASSRLDRLSSGANVLTF. The DNA of the CDR3 is TGTGCCAGCAGTCGACTGGACAGACTTAGCTCTGGGGCCAACGTCCTGACTTTC.

This clonotype was detected many times. This sequence joins TRBV7-2 and TRBJ2-1; D may match TRBD1 or TRBD2 (6 bases each). Trimming took 4 bases from V and 7 from J, leaving 23 bases between them. The germline gives CDR1 SGHTA, CDR2 FQGNSA. This CDR3 has 17 amino acids. In DNA form, the CDR3 reads TGTGCCAGCAGCTCCCCGGGGGCGCAGGGCTTCAGGAATGAGCAGTTCTTC. This translates into CASSSPGAQGFRNEQFF.

This clonotype was seen at least ten times. The chain couples TRBV7-2 to TRBJ1-1; the D is unclear. Germline values: CDR1 SGHTA, CDR2 FQGNSA. CDR3 size: 13 residues. V lost 5 bases, J lost 0 bases, and 7 bases lay in between. The CDR3 spells CASSVDVNTEAFF. CDR3 sequence (DNA): TGTGCCAGCAGCGTAGACGTGAACACTGAAGCTTTCTTT.

In this sample, this clonotype turned up a few times. The chain is built from TRBV24-1 and TRBJ2-2; 8 bases match TRBD1. There are 13 residues in the CDR3. V trimming: 6 bases; J trimming: 4 bases; junction bases outside the gene matches: 0. Germline V gives CDR1 KGHDR, CDR2 SFDVKD. CDR3 sequence (DNA): TGTGCCACCAGTACAGGGGGCACCGGGGAGCTGTTTTTT. Residues: CATSTGGTGELFF.

This clonotype was seen many times. This chain joins TRBV6-2 or TRBV6-3 and TRBJ1-1, with D maybe TRBD1 (5 bases). Germline CDR1 is MNHEY and CDR2 is SVGEGT. V lost 10 bases, J lost 0 bases, and 24 bases lay in between. This CDR3 has 17 amino acids. The CDR3 region has the DNA TGTGCCATCCAAGAGCCCCGGGGGGGTACGATGAACACTGAAGCTTTCTTT. It yields the protein CAIQEPRGGTMNTEAFF.

Only a few counts were recorded for this clonotype. This chain joins TRBV7-9 and TRBJ2-7; D might be TRBD1 or TRBD2, each matching 5 bases. This CDR3 has 14 amino acids. Germline lookup yields CDR1 SEHNR and CDR2 FQNEAQ (reference sequence). The V and J ends lost 4 bases and 3 bases respectively, with 13 bases between them. This CDR3 reads CASSSGTDYYEQYF. For the CDR3, the DNA is TGTGCCAGCAGCTCCGGGACCGACTACTACGAGCAGTACTTC.

This clonotype was seen a handful of times. The rearrangement links TRBV5-4 to TRBJ2-3, with a weak D call TRBD1 (7 bases). The CDR3 loop spans 19 amino acids. CDR1 SGHNT and CDR2 YYREEE come from the germline V gene (reference sequence). V was clipped by 2 bases and J by 4 bases, with 26 bases between them. For the CDR3, the DNA is TGTGCCAGCAGCTTTGACTCGGCGGGACAGTATGGGACTGCAGATACGCAGTATTTT. It specifies CASSFDSAGQYGTADTQYF. The whole variable domain, remainder taken from reference TRBV5-4 and TRBJ2-3, is ETGVTQSPTHLIKTRGQQVTLRCSSQSGHNTVSWYQQALGQGPQFIFQYYREEENGRGNFPPRFSGLQFPNYSSELNVNALELDDSALYLCASSFDSAGQYGTADTQYFGPGTRLTVL.

The rearrangement links TRBV5-1 to TRBJ1-6; unclear D gene. Germline values: CDR1 SGHRS, CDR2 YFSETQ. With 0 bases removed from V and 5 bases from J, the gap between germline ends came to 9 bases. The CDR3 is 15 residues long. The CDR3 nucleotides read TGCGCCAGCAGCTTGGGTTCTTCTAATAATTCACCCCTCCACTTT. This gives the protein CASSLGSSNNSPLHF.

This clonotype has a count of ten or more. The rearrangement links TRBV7-6 to TRBJ2-2; D gene ambiguous. Deletions cut 0 bases from V and 5 bases from J, with 7 bases between. Looked up from germline, CDR1 is SGHVS and CDR2 is FNYEAQ. CDR3 length: 14 amino acids. In nucleotides, the CDR3 is TGTGCCAGCAGCTTAGCGCCCGGGACCGGGGAGCTGTTTTTT. This translates into CASSLAPGTGELFF.

This clonotype was found many times. CDR3 amino acids: CASSLVRGGSYNEQFF. CDR3 in DNA: TGTGCCAGCAGTTTGGTCCGGGGGGGCTCCTACAATGAGCAGTTCTTC. This rearrangement joins TRBV12-3 or TRBV12-4 to TRBJ2-1, with 8 positions matching TRBD2. The CDR3 is 16 amino acids. Trimming cost V 3 bases and J 0 bases; bases outside gene matches: 4.

This sequence joins TRBV20-1 and TRBJ2-1, with D unclear. The V end lost 1 base, the J end lost 0 bases, and 16 bases lay between the germline ends. CDR1 is DFQATT and CDR2 is SNEGSKA in the germline V gene (reference sequence). This CDR3 is built from 17 residues. DNA of the CDR3: TGCAGTGCTAGAGTCCAAGGACCGCGAAGCTCCTACAATGAGCAGTTCTTC. Its translation is CSARVQGPRSSYNEQFF.

This chain joins TRBV6-5 and TRBJ2-1; 10 bases are shared with TRBD2. V lost 6 bases and J lost 5; bases outside the gene matches: 7. Germline values: CDR1 MNHEY, CDR2 SVGAGI. This CDR3 region has 15 residues. The CDR3 DNA reads as TGTGCCAGCAGCGCAACTAGCGGGGCTCACAATGAGCAGTTCTTC. It is translated as CASSATSGAHNEQFF.

V and J are TRBV7-9 and TRBJ2-7; tentatively, D is TRBD1 (6 bases). V gave up 5 bases and J gave up 4 bases, with 18 bases separating them. Germline V gene data show CDR1 as SEHNR and CDR2 as FQNEAQ (reference sequence). CDR3 size: 15 residues. The CDR3 sequence: CASSRPTGTIYEQYF. In DNA form, the CDR3 reads TGTGCCAGCAGCCGTCCTACCGGGACAATTTACGAGCAGTACTTC.

This clonotype was seen more than once but under ten times. The gene calls are TRBV10-3 and TRBJ1-1; D is ambiguous. Germline V gives CDR1 ENHRY, CDR2 SYGVKD. Trimming took off 11 bases at V and 0 bases at J, with 13 bases between the two ends. The CDR3 totals 13 residues. In DNA form, the CDR3 reads TGTGCCGTATCCATGGCCCTGAACACTGAAGCTTTCTTT. Protein: CAVSMALNTEAFF.

This clonotype occurred a few times. The V call is TRBV12-3 or TRBV12-4, the J call TRBJ1-1; D is ambiguous. The CDR3 sequence is 12 residues long. V was shortened by 6 bases and J by 2 bases, with 7 bases between the two germline ends. CDR3 sequence: CASRIYNTEAFF. For the CDR3, the DNA is TGTGCCAGCAGAATATACAACACTGAAGCTTTCTTT.

The genes are TRBV29-1 and TRBJ2-3; no clear D gene. This CDR3 has 14 amino acids. CDR1 SQVTM and CDR2 ANQGSEA come from the germline V gene. Deletions cut 0 bases from V and 2 bases from J, with 9 bases between. CDR3 residues: CSVEDRGYTDTQYF. CDR3 nucleotides: TGCAGCGTTGAAGATCGTGGATACACAGATACGCAGTATTTT.

With respect to this clonotype: The final CDR3 position lacks the conserved phenylalanine or tryptophan, pointing to a likely read error. This rearrangement joins TRBV5-5 to TRBJ2-5; D is undetermined. This CDR3 spans 14 amino acids. The germline CDR1 and CDR2 sequences are SGHKS and YYEKEE (reference sequence). Trimming shortened V by 4 bases and J by 2 bases, and 12 bases separated the two germline ends. The CDR3 DNA follows: TGTGCCAGCAGCCGATCAACGAGACAAGAGACCCAGTACTTA. Amino acid sequence: CASSRSTRQETQYL.

This clonotype appeared a few times. CDR3 in DNA: TGTGCCAGCAGACAGACTAGCGGGGAAACAGATACGCAGTATTTT. This gives the protein CASRQTSGETDTQYF. This chain joins TRBV7-6 and TRBJ2-3; 11 nucleotides align to TRBD2. Germline V gene lookup returns CDR1 SGHVS and CDR2 FNYEAQ. CDR3 size: 15 residues. With V trimmed by 6 bases and J by 3 bases, 5 bases remained unmatched.

This chain uses TRBV5-1 with TRBJ2-7, with 7 bases that match TRBD2. The CDR3 runs 15 residues. Germline values: CDR1 SGHRS, CDR2 YFSETQ. V lost 5 bases, J lost 3 bases, and 11 bases stayed unmatched. CDR3 sequence: CASSPSSGLNYEQYF. The CDR3 DNA is TGCGCCAGCAGTCCCTCTAGCGGACTTAACTACGAGCAGTACTTC.

This clonotype turned up a few times. A junction boundary mismatches the germline segment, possibly from a read error. The rearrangement links TRBV28 to TRBJ1-2, with D possibly being TRBD1 (5 bases). The germline V gene has CDR1 MDHEN and CDR2 SYDVKM. The CDR3 loop spans 12 amino acids. The CDR3 DNA reads TGTGCCAGCAGTCCATCCCCCGGGACGAAGGTCTTC. Its translation is CASSPSPGTKVF.